This T cell receptor beta chain was recorded in a study of cytomegalovirus exposure and HLA in healthy donors. Findings and caveats of the study: In a later analysis, across HLA loci, associated TCR counts were highest for DRB1, lowest for HLA-C. Some public TCRs appeared in many individuals, while most sequences were rare. Later on, analysis showed that most CMV-associated TCR beta chains appeared to be HLA-restricted.

The PCR employed 60 Vbeta primers together with 13 Jbeta primers. Generated by immunoSEQ multiplex PCR, the TCRdb table keeps only in-frame clones and is missing some. The sample includes around 190,000 clones, 75% to 80% of them seen just once. In the case of this clone: Its specificity is unknown.

Sequenced sample: PBMCs. The sequence was obtained from a woman between 25 and 40 years old in good health and CMV-seropositive.

CDR3 sequence: CASSSLRLAATPEETQYF. As DNA, the CDR3 is TGTGCCAGCAGTTCCCTAAGACTAGCGGCTACGCCTGAGGAGACCCAGTACTTC. V usage is TRBV28 and J usage is TRBJ2-5; 9 positions agree with TRBD2. The CDR3 has 18 amino acids. V lost 4 bases, J lost 5 bases, and 17 bases stayed unmatched. Germline-derived CDR1 and CDR2 are MDHEN and SYDVKM.